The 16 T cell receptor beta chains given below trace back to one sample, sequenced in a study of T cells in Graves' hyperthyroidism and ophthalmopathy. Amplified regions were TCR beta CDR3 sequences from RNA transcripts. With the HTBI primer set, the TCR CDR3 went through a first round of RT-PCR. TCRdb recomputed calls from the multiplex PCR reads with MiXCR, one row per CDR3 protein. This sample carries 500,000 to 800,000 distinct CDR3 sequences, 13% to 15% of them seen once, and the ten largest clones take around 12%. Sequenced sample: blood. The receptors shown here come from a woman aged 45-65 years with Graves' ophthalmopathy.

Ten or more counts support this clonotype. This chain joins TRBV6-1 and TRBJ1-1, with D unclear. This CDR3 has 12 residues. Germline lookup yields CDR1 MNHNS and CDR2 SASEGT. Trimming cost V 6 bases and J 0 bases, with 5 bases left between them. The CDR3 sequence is CASSTVNTEAFF. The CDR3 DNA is TGTGCCAGCAGCACAGTGAACACTGAAGCTTTCTTT.

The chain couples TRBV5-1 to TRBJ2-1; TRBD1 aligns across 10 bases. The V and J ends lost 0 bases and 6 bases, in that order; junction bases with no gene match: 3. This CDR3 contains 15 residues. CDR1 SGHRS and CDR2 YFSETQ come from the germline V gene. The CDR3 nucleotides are TGCGCCAGCAGCTTGGGACAGGGGGCGGGCAATGAGCAGTTCTTC. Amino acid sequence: CASSLGQGAGNEQFF.

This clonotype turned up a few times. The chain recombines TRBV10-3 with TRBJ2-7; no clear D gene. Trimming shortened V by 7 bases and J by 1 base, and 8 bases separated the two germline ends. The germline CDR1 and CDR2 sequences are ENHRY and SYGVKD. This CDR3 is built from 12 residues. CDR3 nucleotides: TGTGCCATCACCCAAGGGTCCTACGAGCAGTACTTC. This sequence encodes CAITQGSYEQYF.

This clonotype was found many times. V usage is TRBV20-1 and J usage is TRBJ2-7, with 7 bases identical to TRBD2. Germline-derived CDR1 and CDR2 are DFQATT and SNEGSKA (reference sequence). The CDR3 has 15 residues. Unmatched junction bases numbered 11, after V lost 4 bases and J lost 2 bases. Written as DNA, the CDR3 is TGCAGTGCTAACCCTAGCGGAACCCTCACCTACGAGCAGTACTTC. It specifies CSANPSGTLTYEQYF.

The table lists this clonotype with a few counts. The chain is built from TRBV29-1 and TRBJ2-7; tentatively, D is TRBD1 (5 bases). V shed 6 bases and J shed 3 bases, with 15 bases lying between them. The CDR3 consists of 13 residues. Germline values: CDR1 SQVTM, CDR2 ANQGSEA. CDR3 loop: CSVKGDRNYEQYF. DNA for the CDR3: TGCAGCGTCAAAGGCGACAGAAACTACGAGCAGTACTTC.

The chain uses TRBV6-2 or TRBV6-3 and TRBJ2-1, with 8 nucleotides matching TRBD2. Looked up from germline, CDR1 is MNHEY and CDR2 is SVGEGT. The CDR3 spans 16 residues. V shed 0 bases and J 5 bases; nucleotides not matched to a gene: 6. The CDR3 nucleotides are TGTGCCAGCAGTTACTCTTTGCGGGGGGATCACAATGAGCAGTTCTTC. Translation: CASSYSLRGDHNEQFF.

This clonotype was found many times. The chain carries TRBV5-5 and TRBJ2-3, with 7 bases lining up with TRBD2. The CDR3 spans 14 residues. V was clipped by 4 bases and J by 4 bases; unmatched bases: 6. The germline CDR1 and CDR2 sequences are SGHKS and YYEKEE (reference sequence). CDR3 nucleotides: TGTGCCAGCAGCGCCCGGACTAGTGCAGATACGCAGTATTTT. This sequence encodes CASSARTSADTQYF.

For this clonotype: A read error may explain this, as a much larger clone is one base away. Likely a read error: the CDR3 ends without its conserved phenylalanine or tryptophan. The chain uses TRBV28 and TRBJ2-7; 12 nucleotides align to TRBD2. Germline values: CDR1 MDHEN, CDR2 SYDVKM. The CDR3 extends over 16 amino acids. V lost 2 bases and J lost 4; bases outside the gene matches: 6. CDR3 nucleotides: TGTGCCAGCAGTTTACCGCTAGCGGGAGGGACTTACGAGCAGTACCTC. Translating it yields CASSLPLAGGTYEQYL.

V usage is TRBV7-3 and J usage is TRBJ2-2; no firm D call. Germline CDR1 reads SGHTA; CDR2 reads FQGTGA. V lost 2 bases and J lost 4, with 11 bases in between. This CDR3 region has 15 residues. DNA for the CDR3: TGTGCCAGCAGCTTATCCCGACAACCCACCGGGGAGCTGTTTTTT. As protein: CASSLSRQPTGELFF.

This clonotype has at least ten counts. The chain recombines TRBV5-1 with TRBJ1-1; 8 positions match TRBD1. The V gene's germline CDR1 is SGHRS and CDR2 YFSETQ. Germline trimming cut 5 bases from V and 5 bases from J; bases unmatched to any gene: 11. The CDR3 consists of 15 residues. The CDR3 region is CASRRRTGSGTEAFF. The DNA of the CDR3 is TGCGCCAGCAGACGTAGGACAGGGTCAGGGACTGAAGCTTTCTTT.

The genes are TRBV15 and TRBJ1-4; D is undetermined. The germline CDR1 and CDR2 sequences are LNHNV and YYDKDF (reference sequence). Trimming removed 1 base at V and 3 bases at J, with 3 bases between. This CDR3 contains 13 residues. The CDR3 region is CATSRAPNEKLFF. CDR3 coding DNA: TGTGCCACCAGCAGAGCTCCTAATGAAAAACTGTTTTTT.

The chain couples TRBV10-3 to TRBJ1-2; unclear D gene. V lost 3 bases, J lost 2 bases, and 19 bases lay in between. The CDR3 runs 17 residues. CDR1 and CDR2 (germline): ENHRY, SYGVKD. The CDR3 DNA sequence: TGTGCCATCAGTGACCTTACCAGCCTGACTCTAAACTATGGCTACACCTTC. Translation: CAISDLTSLTLNYGYTF.

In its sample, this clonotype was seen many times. This CDR3 is CASSFERTFKAFF. In DNA, the CDR3 is TGTGCCAGCAGCTTTGAGCGGACCTTTAAAGCTTTCTTT. J is TRBJ1-1 and V is TRBV7-8; D is undetermined. Germline V gene lookup returns CDR1 SGHVS and CDR2 FQNEAQ. CDR3 length: 13 amino acids. V was clipped by 3 bases and J by 9 bases, with 14 bases between them. The complete variable domain, with remaining parts taken from reference TRBV7-8 and TRBJ1-1, reads GAGVSQSPRYKVAKRGQDVALRCDPISGHVSLFWYQQALGQGPEFLTYFQNEAQLDKSGLPSDRFFAERPEGSVSTLKIQRTQQEDSAVYLCASSFERTFKAFFGQGTRLTVV.

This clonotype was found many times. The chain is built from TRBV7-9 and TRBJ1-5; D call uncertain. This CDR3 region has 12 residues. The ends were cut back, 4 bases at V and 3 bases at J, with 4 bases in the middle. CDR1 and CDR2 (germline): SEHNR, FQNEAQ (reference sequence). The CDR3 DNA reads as TGTGCCAGCAGCTCCCACAATCAGCCCCAGCATTTT. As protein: CASSSHNQPQHF.

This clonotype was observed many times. The CDR3 coding sequence is TGTGCCAGCAGTGAAGGTACAGGCTGGGAGACCCAGTACTTC. Encoded protein: CASSEGTGWETQYF. The rearrangement uses TRBV2 and TRBJ2-5; tentative D call: TRBD1 (5 bases). Trimming removed 1 base at V and 5 bases at J, with 11 bases between. The germline gives CDR1 SNHLY, CDR2 FYNNEI. This CDR3 is 14 amino acids long.

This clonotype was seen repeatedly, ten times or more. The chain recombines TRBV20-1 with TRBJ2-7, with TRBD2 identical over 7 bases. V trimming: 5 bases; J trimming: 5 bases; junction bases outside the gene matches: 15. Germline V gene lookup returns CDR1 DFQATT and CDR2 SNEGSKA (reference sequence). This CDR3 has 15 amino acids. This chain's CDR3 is CSAYPPGGSHHEQYF. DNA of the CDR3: TGCAGTGCTTACCCCCCCGGCGGGAGTCACCACGAGCAGTACTTC.